These 14 T cell receptor beta chains came from one sample sequenced in a study of CD8+CD57+ T cells in acquired aplastic anemia. Profiles of TCR beta VDJ and CDR3 were generated from a genomic DNA template. TCRdb re-analysed the reads in MiXCR, keeping a single row per CDR3 protein. The sample includes some 190,000 distinct CDR3 sequences, roughly 56% seen only once; the top ten take about a sixth. The sequenced sample consisted of sorted CD4+, CD8+, or CD8+CD57+ T cells (not recorded which) from PBMCs. These TCRs come from a human donor in good health, serving as a control.

This clonotype was found many times. The genes are TRBV6-2 or TRBV6-3 and TRBJ2-5, with D maybe TRBD1 (7 bases). This CDR3 is built from 13 residues. In germline, CDR1 is MNHEY, CDR2 SVGEGT. Deletions cut 7 bases from V and 4 bases from J, with 13 bases between. In DNA, the CDR3 is TGTGCCAGCATACCAGGGGGGAGAGAGACCCAGTACTTC. It encodes CASIPGGRETQYF.

The chain carries TRBV7-6 and TRBJ2-5; D is unclear. CDR3 length: 14 residues. The V end lost 6 bases, the J end lost 9 bases, and 20 bases lay between the germline ends. CDR1 is SGHVS, CDR2 FNYEAQ, per germline. The CDR3 sequence: CASSSLNSNQPQYF. Written as DNA, the CDR3 is TGTGCCAGCAGTTCACTTAATAGCAATCAGCCCCAGTACTTC.

This clonotype occurred many times. This CDR3 is CASRERGGRREQYF. The CDR3 DNA is TGTGCCAGCAGGGAACGGGGGGGCCGTCGCGAGCAGTACTTC. The chain combines TRBV6-2 or TRBV6-3 with TRBJ2-7; 8 nucleotides match TRBD2. Per the germline V gene, CDR1 is MNHEY and CDR2 is SVGEGT. The junction had 10 bases not matched to a gene; V was cut back by 6 bases and J by 6 bases. This CDR3 is 14 amino acids long.

This chain uses TRBV9 with TRBJ2-7, with TRBD2 as a possible D gene (5 bases). The CDR3 is made up of 13 amino acids. Deletions cut 4 bases from V and 3 bases from J, with 11 bases between. The germline V gene encodes CDR1 SGDLS and CDR2 YYNGEE. CDR3: CASSRGRFYEQYV. The CDR3 DNA reads as TGTGCCAGCAGCCGGGGAAGGTTCTACGAGCAGTACGTC.

The sample holds a few counts of this clonotype. The chain is built from TRBV19 and TRBJ2-7, with D perhaps assigned TRBD1 or TRBD2 (5 bases each). The germline V and J ends were trimmed by 4 bases and 3 bases, with 10 bases remaining between them. The CDR3 has 13 amino acids. Germline values: CDR1 LNHDA, CDR2 SQIVND (reference sequence). The CDR3 region has the DNA TGTGCCAGTAGTACGAAGGGGAGCTACGAGCAGTACTTC. Translation gives CASSTKGSYEQYF. Full variable domain (outside the CDR3, taken from reference TRBV19 and TRBJ2-7): DGGITQSPKYLFRKEGQNVTLSCEQNLNHDAMYWYRQDPGQGLRLIYYSQIVNDFQKGDIAEGYSVSREKKESFPLTVTSAQKNPTAFYLCASSTKGSYEQYFGPGTRLTVT.

V is TRBV25-1 and J is TRBJ1-6; 11 bases are shared with TRBD1. CDR3 size: 17 residues. Germline CDR1 is MGHDK and CDR2 is SYGVNS. J was trimmed by 6 bases and V by 3 bases; bases with no gene match: 7. CDR3 protein: CASSEPSGTGGNSPLHF. The CDR3, as DNA: TGTGCCAGCAGTGAGCCCTCCGGGACAGGGGGTAATTCACCCCTCCACTTT.

About this clonotype itself: One end of the junction is discordant with germline, which a read error may explain. The chain uses TRBV6-2 or TRBV6-3 and TRBJ1-5; 7 bases line up with TRBD1. Germline V gives CDR1 MNHEY, CDR2 SVGEGT. The CDR3 contains 19 residues. In nucleotides, the CDR3 is TGTGCCGGCAGTTACCCCAGGACAGGCAGGGTGGGCAGCAATCAGCCCCAGCATTTT. Amino acids: CAGSYPRTGRVGSNQPQHF.

V gene TRBV7-2 combines with J gene TRBJ2-7; D call uncertain. Germline V CDR1 and CDR2: SGHTA, FQGNSA. V was shortened by 1 base and J by 3 bases, with 10 bases between the two germline ends. The CDR3 consists of 14 residues. The CDR3 DNA follows: TGTGCCAGCAGCTTAGTAGGGCCGAACTACGAGCAGTACTTC. It is translated as CASSLVGPNYEQYF.

The chain employs TRBV2 and TRBJ1-3; D not resolved. Germline V gene sequence: CDR1 SNHLY, CDR2 FYNNEI. V was shortened by 5 bases and J by 6 bases, with 14 bases between the two germline ends. The CDR3 extends over 14 amino acids. Here the CDR3 reads CASSLQTWENTIYF. CDR3 nucleotides: TGTGCCAGCAGTCTGCAGACCTGGGAAAACACCATATATTTT.

The chain joins TRBV2 to TRBJ1-6; D is perhaps TRBD1 (6 bases). Germline assignment: CDR1 SNHLY and CDR2 FYNNEI. The V and J ends lost 6 bases and 9 bases respectively, with 21 bases between them. This CDR3 contains 16 residues. CDR3 in amino acids: CASSPSGGRISSPLHF. CDR3 nucleotide sequence: TGTGCCAGCAGCCCTAGTGGGGGGCGAATCTCTTCACCCCTCCACTTT.

The sample holds many counts of this clonotype. The chain recombines TRBV29-1 with TRBJ2-3; D unresolved. CDR1 and CDR2 from the germline V gene are SQVTM and ANQGSEA. The CDR3 has 14 amino acids. Trimming stripped 7 bases from V and 4 bases from J, with 18 bases between. The CDR3 here is CSGWGSKQPDTQYF. The CDR3 coding sequence is TGCAGCGGTTGGGGTAGCAAACAGCCAGATACGCAGTATTTT.

Turning to this clonotype: A read error is possible here, since a much larger clone lies one base away. Without the conserved terminal phenylalanine or tryptophan, this CDR3 likely stems from a read error. V usage is TRBV12-3 or TRBV12-4 and J usage is TRBJ2-7; D may be TRBD1 (6 bases). The CDR3 covers 13 residues. The V and J ends lost 6 bases and 8 bases respectively, with 17 bases between them. The CDR3 loop reads CASSEQGLYKQYS. CDR3 nucleotides: TGTGCCAGCAGCGAACAGGGATTGTACAAGCAGTACTCC.

This clonotype was observed a handful of times. The rearrangement links TRBV25-1 to TRBJ2-2; unclear D gene. Germline CDR1 reads MGHDK; CDR2 reads SYGVNS. This CDR3 region has 16 residues. Trimming took off 0 bases at V and 3 bases at J, with 11 bases between the two ends. DNA for the CDR3: TGTGCCAGCAGTGAATATCCCCGGTGGGACACCGGGGAGCTGTTTTTT. It codes for CASSEYPRWDTGELFF.

As concerns this clonotype: This may be a read error: a much more frequent sequence differs by one nucleotide. The chain couples TRBV28 to TRBJ1-1, with D possibly being TRBD1 (5 bases). This CDR3 spans 13 amino acids. CDR1 is MDHEN and CDR2 is SYDVKM in the germline V gene. Deletions cut 7 bases from V and 0 bases from J, with 9 bases between. DNA for the CDR3: TGTGCCAGCAAGGAGGGGTTGAACACTGAAGCTTTCTTT. Its translation is CASKEGLNTEAFF.